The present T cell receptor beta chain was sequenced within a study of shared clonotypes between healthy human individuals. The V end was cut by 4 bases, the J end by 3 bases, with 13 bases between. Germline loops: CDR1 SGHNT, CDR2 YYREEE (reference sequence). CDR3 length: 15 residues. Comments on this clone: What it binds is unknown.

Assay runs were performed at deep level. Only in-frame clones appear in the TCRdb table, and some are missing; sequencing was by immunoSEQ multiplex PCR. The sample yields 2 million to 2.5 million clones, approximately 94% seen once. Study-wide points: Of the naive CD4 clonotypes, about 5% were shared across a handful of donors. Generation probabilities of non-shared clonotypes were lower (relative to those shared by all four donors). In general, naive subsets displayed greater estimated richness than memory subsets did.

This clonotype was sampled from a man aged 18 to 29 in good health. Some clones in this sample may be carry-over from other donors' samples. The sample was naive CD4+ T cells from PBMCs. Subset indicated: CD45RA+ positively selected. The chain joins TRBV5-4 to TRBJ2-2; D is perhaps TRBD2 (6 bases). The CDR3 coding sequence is TGTGCCAGCAGCCAAGGGCGGGATTACACCGGGGAGCTGTTTTTT. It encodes CASSQGRDYTGELFF.